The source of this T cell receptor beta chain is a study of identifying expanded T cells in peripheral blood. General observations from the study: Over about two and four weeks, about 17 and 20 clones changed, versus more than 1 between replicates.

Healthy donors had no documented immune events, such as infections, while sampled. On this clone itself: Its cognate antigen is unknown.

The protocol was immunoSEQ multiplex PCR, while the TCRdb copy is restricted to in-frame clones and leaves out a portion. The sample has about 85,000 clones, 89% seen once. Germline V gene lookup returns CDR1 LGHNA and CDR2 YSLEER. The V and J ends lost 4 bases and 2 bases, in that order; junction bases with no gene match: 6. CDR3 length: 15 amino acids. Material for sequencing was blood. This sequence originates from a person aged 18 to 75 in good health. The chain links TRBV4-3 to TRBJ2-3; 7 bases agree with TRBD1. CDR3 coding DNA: TGCGCCAGCAGCCTGGGACAGAGGTCCACAGATACGCAGTATTTT. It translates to CASSLGQRSTDTQYF.